This T cell receptor beta chain was sequenced for a study of T cell responses to AZD1222 COVID-19 vaccine. Note on this clone: Its antigen is still unknown.

Study findings and constraints: A mostly white British donor set with more females was recruited, and clonal diversity was possibly underestimated. Baseline testing showed seropositivity in only six or seven AZD1222 recipients. Every sample of the repertoires postdated the peak T cell response.

V was cut by 1 base and J by 7 bases, with 7 bases left in between. This CDR3 region has 13 residues. The germline gives CDR1 SGHAT, CDR2 FQNNGV. Repertoires were generated with immunoSEQ multiplex PCR, while TCRdb's copy carries only in-frame clones and drops some. The profile shows about 88,000 clones, about 89% of them singletons. The receptor was isolated from an adult who received the AZD1222 COVID-19 vaccine. The chain links TRBV11-2 to TRBJ1-4; unclear D gene. Sequencing used peripheral blood, obtained 28 days after the second AZD1222 dose. Here the CDR3 reads CASSLGNGEKLFF. CDR3 nucleotides: TGTGCCAGCAGCTTAGGAAACGGTGAAAAACTGTTTTTT.